This T cell receptor (beta chain) was documented in a study of T cell responses to AZD1222 COVID-19 vaccine. Study results and limitations: Two AZD1222 doses significantly raised spike-specific TCR breadth and depth over controls. There were vaccine-associated CD4 TCRs across spike, dominant at 160-218 and 743-854.

Using immunoSEQ multiplex PCR, the repertoire was profiled, and TCRdb retains in-frame clones only, with some absent. Of roughly 140,000 clones listed, 75% to 95% are singletons. A note on this clone: Its target is not known.

Germline CDR1 and CDR2: SEHNR and FQNEAQ (reference sequence). With 1 base removed from V and 3 bases from J, the gap between germline ends came to 9 bases. The CDR3 consists of 14 residues. Second-dose schedules of about 4 or about 12 weeks were combined. The source material was peripheral blood, sampled 28 days after the second AZD1222 dose. The chain is built from TRBV7-9 and TRBJ1-1; tentatively, D is TRBD1 (6 bases). This TCR came from an adult who received the AZD1222 COVID-19 vaccine. Here the CDR3 DNA reads TGTGCCAGCAGCTTAGTCTGGGGGCACACTGAAGCTTTCTTT. This codes for CASSLVWGHTEAFF.